This is a list of T cell receptor beta chains from one sample in a study of T cell clonotyping in hematopoietic cell transplantation. The data were produced by immunoSEQ multiplex PCR, yet TCRdb's version contains in-frame clones alone and is incomplete. The profile shows about 41,000 clones, 95% of them singletons. Sequencing was performed on peripheral blood mononuclear cells. The receptors shown here come from a man younger than 45 in good health. Some clones in this sample may be carry-over from other donors' samples. Each CDR3 is given with its conserved first and last residue. The order of the fields is J gene, D gene, V gene, clone size, CDR3 protein, CDR3 DNA. The D gene is left open where the match is weak. Only some rows state a clone size, as once, few, many or a class for expanded clones.

j_gene: TRBJ1-5
d_gene: TRBD1
v_gene: TRBV19
abundance: -
CDR3aa: CASSRSWGQGIQPQHF
CDR3nt: TGTGCCAGTAGTAGATCCTGGGGACAGGGGATCCAGCCCCAGCATTTT

j_gene: TRBJ2-5
d_gene: -
v_gene: TRBV7-9
abundance: -
CDR3aa: CASRLDGIQETQYF
CDR3nt: TGTGCCAGCAGACTCGACGGAATCCAAGAGACCCAGTACTTC

j_gene: TRBJ2-1
d_gene: TRBD2
v_gene: TRBV29-1
abundance: -
CDR3aa: CSTFGASGVYEQFF
CDR3nt: TGCAGCACCTTCGGGGCTAGCGGGGTGTATGAGCAGTTCTTC

j_gene: TRBJ1-1
d_gene: -
v_gene: TRBV16
abundance: once
CDR3aa: CASSQFQGTEAFF
CDR3nt: TGTGCCAGCAGCCAATTCCAGGGCACTGAAGCTTTCTTT

j_gene: TRBJ2-3
d_gene: TRBD2
v_gene: TRBV5-1
abundance: -
CDR3aa: CASSRGEIGGPDTQYF
CDR3nt: TGCGCCAGCAGCCGGGGGGAAATTGGAGGCCCAGATACGCAGTATTTT

j_gene: TRBJ2-5
d_gene: -
v_gene: TRBV7-9
abundance: once
CDR3aa: CASSPRETQYF
CDR3nt: TGTGCCAGCAGCCCCCGGGAGACCCAGTACTTC

j_gene: TRBJ2-4
d_gene: -
v_gene: TRBV6-6
abundance: -
CDR3aa: CASSPDRAKNIQYF
CDR3nt: TGTGCCAGCAGCCCGGACAGAGCCAAAAACATTCAGTACTTC

j_gene: TRBJ2-7
d_gene: -
v_gene: TRBV6-5
abundance: -
CDR3aa: CASSYRGGSEQYF
CDR3nt: TGTGCCAGCAGTTACCGAGGGGGTTCCGAGCAGTACTTC

j_gene: TRBJ1-1
d_gene: -
v_gene: TRBV11-1
abundance: -
CDR3aa: CASTPRRGSSEAFF
CDR3nt: TGTGCCAGCACTCCCCGCCGGGGGTCTTCTGAAGCTTTCTTT

j_gene: TRBJ2-3
d_gene: -
v_gene: TRBV23-1
abundance: -
CDR3aa: CAARDPGATDTQYF
CDR3nt: TGCGCCGCAAGAGATCCGGGGGCCACAGATACGCAGTATTTT

j_gene: TRBJ1-2
d_gene: -
v_gene: TRBV5-4
abundance: -
CDR3aa: CASSLDDYGYTF
CDR3nt: TGTGCCAGCAGCTTGGACGACTATGGCTACACCTTC

j_gene: TRBJ2-4
d_gene: TRBD1
v_gene: TRBV19
abundance: -
CDR3aa: CASRGTGAWGSAKNIQYF
CDR3nt: TGTGCCAGTAGGGGGACAGGGGCCTGGGGTAGTGCCAAAAACATTCAGTACTTC

j_gene: TRBJ1-2
d_gene: -
v_gene: TRBV27
abundance: -
CDR3aa: CASSSLGVSGGYTF
CDR3nt: TGTGCCAGCAGTTCACTAGGGGTTTCTGGTGGCTACACCTTC

j_gene: TRBJ2-2
d_gene: -
v_gene: TRBV19
abundance: -
CDR3aa: CASLSENTGELFF
CDR3nt: TGTGCCAGCCTTAGTGAGAACACCGGGGAGCTGTTTTTT

j_gene: TRBJ2-7
d_gene: TRBD1
v_gene: TRBV2
abundance: -
CDR3aa: CASSPWTGDEQYF
CDR3nt: TGTGCCAGCAGTCCCTGGACAGGGGACGAGCAGTACTTC

j_gene: TRBJ2-7
d_gene: TRBD2
v_gene: TRBV27
abundance: -
CDR3aa: CASRLAGGETEQYF
CDR3nt: TGTGCCAGCAGACTAGCGGGAGGGGAAACCGAGCAGTACTTC

j_gene: TRBJ2-7
d_gene: -
v_gene: TRBV2
abundance: -
CDR3aa: CASNFDSAASYEQYF
CDR3nt: TGTGCCAGCAATTTCGACAGCGCGGCTTCCTACGAGCAGTACTTC

j_gene: TRBJ2-7
d_gene: -
v_gene: TRBV10-1
abundance: -
CDR3aa: CASSGLVIGEQYF
CDR3nt: TGCGCCAGCAGTGGACTAGTGATCGGTGAGCAGTACTTC

j_gene: TRBJ2-6
d_gene: -
v_gene: TRBV4-1
abundance: -
CDR3aa: CASSQDPRDSGANVLTF
CDR3nt: TGCGCCAGCAGCCAAGACCCGAGGGACTCTGGGGCCAACGTCCTGACTTTC

j_gene: TRBJ1-1
d_gene: TRBD1
v_gene: TRBV6-6
abundance: -
CDR3aa: CASSYPGQANTEAFF
CDR3nt: TGTGCCAGCAGTTACCCGGGACAGGCGAACACTGAAGCTTTCTTT

j_gene: TRBJ1-3
d_gene: TRBD1
v_gene: TRBV7-9
abundance: -
CDR3aa: CASSLGTGNTIYF
CDR3nt: TGTGCCAGCAGCTTAGGGACAGGGAACACCATATATTTT

j_gene: TRBJ2-3
d_gene: TRBD2
v_gene: TRBV6-5
abundance: -
CDR3aa: CASSYSAGGADTQYF
CDR3nt: TGTGCCAGCAGTTACTCGGCGGGGGGCGCAGATACGCAGTATTTT

j_gene: TRBJ1-2
d_gene: TRBD1
v_gene: TRBV5-1
abundance: -
CDR3aa: CASSPEGGSTRGYTF
CDR3nt: TGCGCCAGCAGCCCGGAAGGGGGCTCGACTCGGGGCTACACCTTC

j_gene: TRBJ2-7
d_gene: -
v_gene: TRBV9
abundance: few
CDR3aa: CASSVDGRSYEQYF
CDR3nt: TGTGCCAGCAGCGTAGATGGGCGTAGCTACGAGCAGTACTTC

j_gene: TRBJ1-1
d_gene: -
v_gene: TRBV5-8
abundance: -
CDR3aa: CASSAKLMRGVNTEAFF
CDR3nt: TGTGCCAGCAGCGCTAAGTTAATGAGGGGGGTGAACACTGAAGCTTTCTTT

j_gene: TRBJ2-5
d_gene: TRBD1
v_gene: TRBV19
abundance: -
CDR3aa: CASSAGGSRETQYF
CDR3nt: TGTGCCAGTAGTGCAGGGGGTAGTCGGGAGACCCAGTACTTC

j_gene: TRBJ2-2
d_gene: -
v_gene: TRBV12-2
abundance: -
CDR3aa: CASRSFPRDLFF
CDR3nt: TGTGCAAGTCGCTCCTTCCCCCGGGACCTGTTTTTT

j_gene: TRBJ2-5
d_gene: -
v_gene: TRBV5-1
abundance: -
CDR3aa: CASSVSGFETQYF
CDR3nt: TGCGCCAGCAGCGTTTCAGGGTTCGAGACCCAGTACTTC

j_gene: TRBJ2-1
d_gene: -
v_gene: TRBV11-1
abundance: -
CDR3aa: CASTSGGPRDNEQFF
CDR3nt: TGTGCCAGCACTTCCGGGGGGCCTCGGGACAATGAGCAGTTCTTC

j_gene: TRBJ1-1
d_gene: TRBD1
v_gene: TRBV19
abundance: -
CDR3aa: CASSGSGTGYTEAFF
CDR3nt: TGTGCCAGTAGTGGGTCCGGGACAGGGTACACTGAAGCTTTCTTT

j_gene: TRBJ2-3
d_gene: TRBD1
v_gene: TRBV5-4
abundance: -
CDR3aa: CASPSTGAFTDTQYF
CDR3nt: TGTGCCAGCCCCTCCACAGGGGCCTTCACAGATACGCAGTATTTT

j_gene: TRBJ1-1
d_gene: TRBD1
v_gene: TRBV18
abundance: -
CDR3aa: CASSPPGQGVIGAFF
CDR3nt: TGTGCCAGCTCACCACCGGGACAGGGAGTTATAGGGGCTTTCTTT

j_gene: TRBJ2-3
d_gene: -
v_gene: TRBV9
abundance: -
CDR3aa: CASAEGVSDSTDTQYF
CDR3nt: TGTGCCAGCGCCGAAGGGGTATCGGACTCCACAGATACGCAGTATTTT

j_gene: TRBJ2-5
d_gene: -
v_gene: TRBV5-4
abundance: -
CDR3aa: CASSPGLDQETQYF
CDR3nt: TGTGCCAGCAGCCCCGGGCTAGACCAAGAGACCCAGTACTTC

j_gene: TRBJ1-1
d_gene: TRBD1
v_gene: TRBV4-2
abundance: -
CDR3aa: CASSQWTGNTEAFF
CDR3nt: TGTGCCAGCAGCCAATGGACAGGGAACACTGAAGCTTTCTTT

j_gene: TRBJ2-7
d_gene: TRBD1
v_gene: TRBV11-3
abundance: -
CDR3aa: CASSSLPGQGFEQYF
CDR3nt: TGTGCCAGCAGCTCTCTCCCGGGACAGGGATTCGAGCAGTACTTC

j_gene: TRBJ2-7
d_gene: -
v_gene: TRBV9
abundance: -
CDR3aa: CASSVRGTSSYEQYF
CDR3nt: TGTGCCAGCAGCGTCAGGGGAACTAGTTCCTACGAGCAGTACTTC

j_gene: TRBJ2-7
d_gene: -
v_gene: TRBV30
abundance: -
CDR3aa: CAWSPPRTVSYEQYF
CDR3nt: TGTGCCTGGAGTCCCCCAAGGACAGTCTCCTACGAGCAGTACTTC

j_gene: TRBJ2-7
d_gene: TRBD2
v_gene: TRBV4-2
abundance: -
CDR3aa: CASSQVHRAPGAGGYRTYEQYF
CDR3nt: TGTGCCAGCAGCCAAGTCCACCGAGCGCCTGGGGCGGGAGGATACAGGACCTACGAGCAGTACTTC

j_gene: TRBJ1-3
d_gene: -
v_gene: TRBV28
abundance: -
CDR3aa: CASSLSGGSGNTIYF
CDR3nt: TGTGCCAGCAGTTTATCGGGAGGCTCTGGAAACACCATATATTTT

j_gene: TRBJ2-7
d_gene: -
v_gene: TRBV14
abundance: once
CDR3aa: CASSQVTRGEQYF
CDR3nt: TGTGCCAGCAGCCAAGTCACAAGGGGGGAGCAGTACTTC

j_gene: TRBJ2-3
d_gene: TRBD2
v_gene: TRBV10-3
abundance: -
CDR3aa: CAISESAGGPDTQYF
CDR3nt: TGTGCCATCAGTGAGTCAGCGGGAGGGCCAGATACGCAGTATTTT

j_gene: TRBJ1-5
d_gene: -
v_gene: TRBV5-4
abundance: -
CDR3aa: CASSQDPGGNQPQHF
CDR3nt: TGTGCCAGCAGCCAAGATCCAGGGGGCAATCAGCCCCAGCATTTT

j_gene: TRBJ2-2
d_gene: -
v_gene: TRBV10-3
abundance: -
CDR3aa: CAISGGTTDTGELFF
CDR3nt: TGTGCCATCAGTGGGGGGACAACAGACACCGGGGAGCTGTTTTTT

j_gene: TRBJ1-6
d_gene: -
v_gene: TRBV4-2
abundance: -
CDR3aa: CASSQDLTVNSPLHF
CDR3nt: TGTGCCAGCAGCCAAGATTTGACAGTTAATTCACCCCTCCACTTT

j_gene: TRBJ1-5
d_gene: -
v_gene: TRBV7-9
abundance: -
CDR3aa: CASSLAGGEQPQHF
CDR3nt: TGTGCCAGCAGCTTAGCAGGGGGTGAACAGCCCCAGCATTTT

j_gene: TRBJ1-1
d_gene: TRBD1
v_gene: TRBV18
abundance: -
CDR3aa: CASSPNDRGLSGTEAFF
CDR3nt: TGTGCCAGCTCACCAAATGACAGGGGGCTCTCGGGGACTGAAGCTTTCTTT